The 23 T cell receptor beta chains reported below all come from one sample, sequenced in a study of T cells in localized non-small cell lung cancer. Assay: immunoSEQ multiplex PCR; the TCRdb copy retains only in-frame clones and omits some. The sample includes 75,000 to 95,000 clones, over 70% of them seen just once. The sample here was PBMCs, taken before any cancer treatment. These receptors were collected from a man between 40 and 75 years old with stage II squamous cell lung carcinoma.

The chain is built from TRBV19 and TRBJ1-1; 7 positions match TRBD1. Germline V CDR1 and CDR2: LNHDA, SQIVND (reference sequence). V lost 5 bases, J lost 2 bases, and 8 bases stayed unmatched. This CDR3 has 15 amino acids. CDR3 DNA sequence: TGTGCCAGTAGTCCAGACAGGGATCGTAACACTGAAGCTTTCTTT. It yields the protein CASSPDRDRNTEAFF.

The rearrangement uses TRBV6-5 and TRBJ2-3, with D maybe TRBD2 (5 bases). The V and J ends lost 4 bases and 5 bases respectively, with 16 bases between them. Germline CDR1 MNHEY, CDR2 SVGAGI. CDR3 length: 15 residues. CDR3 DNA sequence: TGTGCCAGCAGTTCCCGTCTAGCCGGAGGAGATACGCAGTATTTT. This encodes CASSSRLAGGDTQYF.

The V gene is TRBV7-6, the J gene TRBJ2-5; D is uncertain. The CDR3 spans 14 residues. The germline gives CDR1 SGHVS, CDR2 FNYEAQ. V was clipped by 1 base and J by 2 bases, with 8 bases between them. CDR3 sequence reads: CASSLGTLQETQYF. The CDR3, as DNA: TGTGCCAGCAGCTTAGGGACCCTTCAAGAGACCCAGTACTTC.

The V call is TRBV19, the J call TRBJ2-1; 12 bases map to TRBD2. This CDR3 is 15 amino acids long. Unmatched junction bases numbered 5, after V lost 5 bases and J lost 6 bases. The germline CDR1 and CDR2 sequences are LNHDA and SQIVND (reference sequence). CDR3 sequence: CASSLLAGGSNEQFF. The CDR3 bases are TGTGCCAGTAGTCTACTAGCGGGAGGTAGCAATGAGCAGTTCTTC.

For the CDR3, the DNA is TGTGCCAGTAGTTTTAGCGGGGGATTCACAGATACGCAGTATTTT. Its translation: CASSFSGGFTDTQYF. V gene TRBV19 combines with J gene TRBJ2-3, with 9 bases matching TRBD2. J lost 2 bases, V lost 5 bases, and 5 bases had no gene match. This CDR3 spans 15 amino acids. Looked up from germline, CDR1 is LNHDA and CDR2 is SQIVND (reference sequence).

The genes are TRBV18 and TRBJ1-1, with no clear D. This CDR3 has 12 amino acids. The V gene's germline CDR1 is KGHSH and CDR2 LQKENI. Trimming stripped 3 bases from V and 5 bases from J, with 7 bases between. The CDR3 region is CASSPDRTEAFF. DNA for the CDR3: TGTGCCAGCTCACCCGATAGGACTGAAGCTTTCTTT.

The CDR3 DNA reads TGTGCCAGCTCACCAAACTGGTCTAGCGGGAGATACGAGCAGTACTTC. This gives the protein CASSPNWSSGRYEQYF. The chain links TRBV18 to TRBJ2-7; TRBD2 matches 10 bases. The J segment lost 4 bases and the V segment lost 2 bases, leaving 8 bases of the junction unmatched. The CDR3 totals 16 residues. Looked up from germline, CDR1 is KGHSH and CDR2 is LQKENI.

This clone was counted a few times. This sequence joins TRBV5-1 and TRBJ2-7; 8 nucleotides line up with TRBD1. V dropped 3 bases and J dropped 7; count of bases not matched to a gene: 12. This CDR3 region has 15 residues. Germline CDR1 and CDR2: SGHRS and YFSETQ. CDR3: CASSWGGTGVGEQYF. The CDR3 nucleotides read TGCGCCAGCAGCTGGGGCGGGACAGGCGTGGGTGAGCAGTACTTC.

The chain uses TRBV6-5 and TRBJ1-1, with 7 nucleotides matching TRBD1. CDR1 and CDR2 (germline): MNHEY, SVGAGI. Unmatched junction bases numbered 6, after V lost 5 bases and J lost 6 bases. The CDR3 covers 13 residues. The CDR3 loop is CASSPLGTAEAFF. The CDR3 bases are TGTGCCAGCAGTCCACTAGGGACAGCTGAAGCTTTCTTT.

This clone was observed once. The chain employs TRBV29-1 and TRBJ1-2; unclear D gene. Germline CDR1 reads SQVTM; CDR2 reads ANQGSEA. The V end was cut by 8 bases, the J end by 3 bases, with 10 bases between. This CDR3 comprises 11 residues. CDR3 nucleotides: TGCAGCCTAGGGTTGGACTATGGCTACACCTTC. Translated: CSLGLDYGYTF.

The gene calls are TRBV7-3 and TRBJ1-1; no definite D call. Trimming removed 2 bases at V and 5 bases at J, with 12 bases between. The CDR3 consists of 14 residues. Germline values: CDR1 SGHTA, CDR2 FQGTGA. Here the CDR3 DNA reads TGTGCCAGCAGCTTAGGAGTAGGAAGGACTGAAGCTTTCTTT. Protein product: CASSLGVGRTEAFF. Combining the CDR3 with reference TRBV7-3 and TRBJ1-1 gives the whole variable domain GAGVSQTPSNKVTEKGKYVELRCDPISGHTALYWYRQSLGQGPEFLIYFQGTGAADDSGLPNDRFFAVRPEGSVSTLKIQRTERGDSAVYLCASSLGVGRTEAFFGQGTRLTVV.

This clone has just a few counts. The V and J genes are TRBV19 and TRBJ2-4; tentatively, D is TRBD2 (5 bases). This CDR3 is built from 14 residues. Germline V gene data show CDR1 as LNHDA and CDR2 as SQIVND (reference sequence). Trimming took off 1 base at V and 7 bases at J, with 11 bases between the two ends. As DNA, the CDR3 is TGTGCCAGTAGTATAGCGGGAACTAAGAACATTCAGTACTTC. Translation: CASSIAGTKNIQYF. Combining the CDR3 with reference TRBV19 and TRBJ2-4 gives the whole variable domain DGGITQSPKYLFRKEGQNVTLSCEQNLNHDAMYWYRQDPGQGLRLIYYSQIVNDFQKGDIAEGYSVSREKKESFPLTVTSAQKNPTAFYLCASSIAGTKNIQYFGAGTRLSVL.

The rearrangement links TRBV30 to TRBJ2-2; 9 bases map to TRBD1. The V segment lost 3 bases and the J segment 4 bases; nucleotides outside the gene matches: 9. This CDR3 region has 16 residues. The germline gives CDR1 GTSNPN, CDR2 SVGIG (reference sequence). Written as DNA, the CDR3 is TGTGCCTGGAGACCTGGACACAGGGGGCGCACCGGGGAGCTGTTTTTT. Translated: CAWRPGHRGRTGELFF. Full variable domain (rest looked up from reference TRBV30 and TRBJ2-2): SQTIHQWPATLVQPVGSPLSLECTVEGTSNPNLYWYRQAAGRGLQLLFYSVGIGQISSEVPQNLSASRPQDRQFILSSKKLLLSDSGFYLCAWRPGHRGRTGELFFGEGSRLTVL.

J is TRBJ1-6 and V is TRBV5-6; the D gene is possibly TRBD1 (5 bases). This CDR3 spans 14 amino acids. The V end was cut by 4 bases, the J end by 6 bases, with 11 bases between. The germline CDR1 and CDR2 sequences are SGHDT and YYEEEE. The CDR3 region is CASSPGTANSPLHF. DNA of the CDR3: TGTGCCAGCAGCCCCGGGACGGCTAATTCACCCCTCCACTTT.

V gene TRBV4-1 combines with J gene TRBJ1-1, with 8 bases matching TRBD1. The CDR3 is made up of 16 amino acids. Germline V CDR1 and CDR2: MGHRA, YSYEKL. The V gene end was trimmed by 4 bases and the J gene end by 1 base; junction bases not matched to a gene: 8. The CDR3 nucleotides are TGCGCCAGCAGCCTCGGGACAGGAGTTCCGAACACTGAAGCTTTCTTT. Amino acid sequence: CASSLGTGVPNTEAFF.

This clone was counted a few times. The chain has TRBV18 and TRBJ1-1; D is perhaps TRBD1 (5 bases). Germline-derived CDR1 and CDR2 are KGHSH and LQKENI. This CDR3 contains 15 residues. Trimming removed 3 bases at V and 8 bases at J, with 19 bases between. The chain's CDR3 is CASSPFTRQPGEAFF. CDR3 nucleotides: TGTGCCAGCTCACCTTTCACCCGACAGCCTGGGGAAGCTTTCTTT. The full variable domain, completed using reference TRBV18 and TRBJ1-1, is NAGVMQNPRHLVRRRGQEARLRCSPMKGHSHVYWYRQLPEEGLKFMVYLQKENIIDESGMPKERFSAEFPKEGPSILRIQQVVRGDSAAYFCASSPFTRQPGEAFFGQGTRLTVV.

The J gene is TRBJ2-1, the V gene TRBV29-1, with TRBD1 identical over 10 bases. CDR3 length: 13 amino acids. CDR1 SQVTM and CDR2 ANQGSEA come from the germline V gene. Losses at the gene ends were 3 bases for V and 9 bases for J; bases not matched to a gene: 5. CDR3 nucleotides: TGCAGCGTTGAGGGACAGGGGTTAGGTGAGCAGTTCTTC. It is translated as CSVEGQGLGEQFF.

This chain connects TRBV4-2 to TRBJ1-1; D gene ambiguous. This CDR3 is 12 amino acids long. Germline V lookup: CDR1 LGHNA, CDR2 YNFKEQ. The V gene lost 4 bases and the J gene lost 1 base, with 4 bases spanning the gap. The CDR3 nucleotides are TGTGCCAGCAGCCTCGGGAACACTGAAGCTTTCTTT. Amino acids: CASSLGNTEAFF.

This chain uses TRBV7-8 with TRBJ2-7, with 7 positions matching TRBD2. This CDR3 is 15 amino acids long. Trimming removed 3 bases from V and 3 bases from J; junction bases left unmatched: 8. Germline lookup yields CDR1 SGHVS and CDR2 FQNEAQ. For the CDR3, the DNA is TGTGCCAGCAGCTTGAGCGGGATCTCCCTCTACGAGCAGTACTTC. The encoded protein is CASSLSGISLYEQYF.

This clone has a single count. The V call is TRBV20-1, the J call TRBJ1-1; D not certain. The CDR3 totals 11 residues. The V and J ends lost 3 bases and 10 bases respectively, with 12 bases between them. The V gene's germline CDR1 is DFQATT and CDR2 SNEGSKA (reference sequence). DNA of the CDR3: TGCAGTGCTAGCCGAGAGGGTACAGCTTTCTTT. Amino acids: CSASREGTAFF.

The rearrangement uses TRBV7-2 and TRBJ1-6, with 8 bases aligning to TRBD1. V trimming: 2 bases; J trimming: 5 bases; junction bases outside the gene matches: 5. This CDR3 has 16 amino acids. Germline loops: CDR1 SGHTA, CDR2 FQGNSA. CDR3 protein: CASSLNGQGNNSPLHF. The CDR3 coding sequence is TGTGCCAGCAGCTTAAACGGACAGGGAAATAATTCACCCCTCCACTTT.

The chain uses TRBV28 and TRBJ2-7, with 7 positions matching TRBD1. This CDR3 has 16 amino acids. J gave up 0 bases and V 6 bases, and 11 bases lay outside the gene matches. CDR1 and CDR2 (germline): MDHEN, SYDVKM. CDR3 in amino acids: CASSLVQGTLSYEQYF. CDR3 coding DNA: TGTGCCAGCAGCTTAGTACAGGGGACCCTCTCCTACGAGCAGTACTTC.

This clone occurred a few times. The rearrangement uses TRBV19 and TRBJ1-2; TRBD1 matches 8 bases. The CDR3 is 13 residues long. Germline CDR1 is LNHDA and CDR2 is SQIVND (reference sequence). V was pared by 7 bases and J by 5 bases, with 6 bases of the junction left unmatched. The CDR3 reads CASTRDRKYGYTF. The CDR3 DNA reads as TGTGCCAGTACCCGGGACAGGAAGTATGGCTACACCTTC.